The 26 T cell receptor beta chains below come from one sample, sequenced in a study of blood T cells in healthy people across ages. Then a second PCR, running about 6 to 11 cycles, was carried out with a sample-barcoded 5' primer and a J-beta primer mix. TCRdb independently ran MiXCR on the 5' RACE reads; one entry per CDR3 protein. Of around 790,000 distinct CDR3 sequences detected, around 43% appear once; the ten largest clones hold 15% to 25%. The sample taken for sequencing was blood. These receptors all stem from a man aged 55 to 70 in good health.

This clonotype was detected a few times. The V call is TRBV6-2 or TRBV6-3, the J call TRBJ2-1, with D perhaps matching TRBD2 (5 bases). V shed 7 bases and J shed 1 base, with 11 bases lying between them. Per the germline V gene, CDR1 is MNHEY and CDR2 is SVGEGT. There are 14 residues in the CDR3. The CDR3 DNA reads as TGTGCCAGCAACCAGGACTCGTCCTACAATGAGCAGTTCTTC. This sequence encodes CASNQDSSYNEQFF.

This clonotype was counted only a few times. The rearrangement uses TRBV4-1 and TRBJ1-1; D call uncertain. Germline CDR1 and CDR2: MGHRA and YSYEKL. The CDR3 runs to 13 residues. V was pared by 4 bases and J by 0 bases, with 6 bases between. The CDR3 region has the DNA TGCGCCAGCAGCCGGACCATGAACACTGAAGCTTTCTTT. Translating it yields CASSRTMNTEAFF.

The chain links TRBV20-1 to TRBJ1-6; no firm D call. The CDR3 loop spans 14 amino acids. Germline-derived CDR1 and CDR2 are DFQATT and SNEGSKA (reference sequence). V lost 3 bases to trimming and J lost 8 bases, with 14 bases between them. The CDR3 here is CSARIGRGDSPLHF. The CDR3 DNA reads as TGCAGTGCTAGGATAGGGCGGGGAGATTCACCCCTCCACTTT.

This clonotype appeared once. J is TRBJ2-5 and V is TRBV20-1, with 9 bases matching TRBD1. Judging by the DNA end, TRBJ2-7 fits better; the J call may be wrong. The CDR3 length is 13 residues. Germline V gene sequence: CDR1 DFQATT, CDR2 SNEGSKA (reference sequence). CDR3 DNA sequence: TGCAGTGCCCGGGACAGGGAGTTAGACGAGCAGTACTTC. This translates into CSARDRELDEQYF.

This clonotype was counted many times. The chain uses TRBV3-1 and TRBJ2-5, with D maybe TRBD1 (6 bases). This CDR3 is built from 15 residues. Trimming cost V 2 bases and J 1 base, with 11 bases left between them. CDR1 and CDR2 (germline): LGHDT, YNNKEL (reference sequence). CDR3 region: CASSQKGHLQETQYF. CDR3 in DNA: TGTGCCAGCAGCCAAAAGGGACACCTCCAAGAGACCCAGTACTTC.

J is TRBJ2-5 and V is TRBV9; D perhaps matches TRBD1 (5 bases). V was trimmed by 3 bases and J by 4 bases, leaving 19 bases between them. Germline lookup yields CDR1 SGDLS and CDR2 YYNGEE. The CDR3 spans 16 residues. The CDR3 DNA reads as TGTGCCAGCAGCGGATCCGACAGCCGCCCAGCAGAGACCCAGTACTTC. Translation gives CASSGSDSRPAETQYF.

This clonotype appeared a single time. V usage is TRBV12-3 or TRBV12-4 and J usage is TRBJ2-3, with 8 positions matching TRBD2. This CDR3 spans 14 amino acids. Trimming took 6 bases from V and 4 from J; bases not matched to a gene: 6. CDR3 coding DNA: TGTGCCAGCAGGAGAGCGGGGGAGGCAGATACGCAGTATTTT. This encodes CASRRAGEADTQYF.

This clonotype occurred once. This chain uses TRBV3-1 with TRBJ2-1, with D perhaps being TRBD1 or TRBD2 (6 bases each). This CDR3 has 14 residues. The V end lost 5 bases, the J end lost 10 bases, and 18 bases lay between the germline ends. Germline assignment: CDR1 LGHDT and CDR2 YNNKEL (reference sequence). This CDR3 is CASSEGQRAREQFF. CDR3 sequence (DNA): TGTGCCAGCAGCGAAGGACAGCGGGCTCGGGAGCAGTTCTTC.

In its sample, this clonotype was seen a few times. This chain connects TRBV27 to TRBJ2-3; the match to TRBD2 covers 7 bases. There are 14 residues in the CDR3. The germline V gene has CDR1 MNHEY and CDR2 SMNVEV (reference sequence). The CDR3 spells CERGGALATDTQYF. The CDR3 DNA sequence: TGTGAGAGGGGAGGGGCCCTAGCCACAGATACGCAGTATTTT.

The sample holds a few counts of this clonotype. V gene TRBV5-1 combines with J gene TRBJ1-2; D not certain. CDR1 SGHRS and CDR2 YFSETQ come from the germline V gene. The CDR3 runs to 15 residues. Trimming shortened V by 5 bases and J by 0 bases, and 14 bases separated the two germline ends. The CDR3: CASRLAGGANYGYTF. The CDR3 DNA follows: TGCGCCAGCAGGCTGGCGGGCGGAGCTAACTATGGCTACACCTTC.

The chain carries TRBV12-3 or TRBV12-4 and TRBJ1-1; perhaps TRBD1 as D (6 bases). V lost 6 bases and J 0 bases, leaving 8 bases between the germline ends. CDR3 length equals 13 residues. The CDR3 protein is CASRGQLNTEAFF. The CDR3 DNA is TGTGCCAGCAGAGGACAGTTGAACACTGAAGCTTTCTTT.

A few counts support this clonotype. The chain joins TRBV4-1 to TRBJ2-5, with TRBD2 identical over 8 bases. CDR3 length equals 15 residues. In germline, CDR1 is MGHRA, CDR2 YSYEKL. V lost 0 bases and J lost 9; bases outside the gene matches: 9. The CDR3 sequence: CASSQDKAGVWAQYF. The CDR3 DNA follows: TGCGCCAGCAGCCAAGATAAAGCGGGGGTATGGGCCCAGTACTTC.

The rearrangement uses TRBV7-3 and TRBJ2-5; D is unclear. Per the germline V gene, CDR1 is SGHTA and CDR2 is FQGTGA. This CDR3 has 15 residues. Trimming pared 5 bases from V and 2 bases from J, leaving 15 bases between. The CDR3 sequence: CASSRKAGPQETQYF. The CDR3 DNA reads as TGTGCCAGCAGCAGGAAGGCAGGCCCTCAAGAGACCCAGTACTTC.

Only a few counts were recorded for this clonotype. The J gene is TRBJ2-7, the V gene TRBV15, with D possibly matching TRBD1 (6 bases). V lost 0 bases, J lost 3 bases, and 9 bases lay in between. This CDR3 is built from 14 residues. Per the germline V gene, CDR1 is LNHNV and CDR2 is YYDKDF (reference sequence). The CDR3 protein is CATSRDGQYYEQYF. DNA for the CDR3: TGTGCCACCAGCAGAGATGGACAGTACTACGAGCAGTACTTC.

To note about this clonotype: The junction departs from germline at one end; a sequencing error may be responsible. This rearrangement joins TRBV3-1 to TRBJ2-3; tentatively, D is TRBD2 (5 bases). This CDR3 contains 15 residues. CDR1 and CDR2 from the germline V gene are LGHDT and YNNKEL (reference sequence). This CDR3 reads CASSQRSFSAETQYF. CDR3 DNA: TGTGCCAGCAGCCAAAGGTCCTTTAGCGCAGAGACGCAGTATTTT.

This clonotype occurred a few times. J is TRBJ2-4 and V is TRBV6-2 or TRBV6-3; D may correspond to TRBD1 or TRBD2 (5 bases each). This CDR3 contains 15 residues. V lost 6 bases to trimming and J lost 0 bases, with 12 bases between them. From germline, CDR1 is MNHEY and CDR2 SVGEGT. This chain's CDR3 is CASRGPTLAKNIQYF. The CDR3 DNA reads as TGTGCCAGCAGGGGACCTACTCTAGCCAAAAACATTCAGTACTTC.

The rearrangement joins TRBV7-9 to TRBJ2-1; 12 nucleotides match TRBD2. The CDR3 spans 17 residues. With V trimmed by 10 bases and J by 3 bases, 13 bases remained unmatched. Germline CDR1 SEHNR, CDR2 FQNEAQ (reference sequence). The CDR3 region has the DNA TGTGCCACCACAACGAGACTAGCGGGGGTTGACTACAATGAGCAGTTCTTC. Its translation is CATTTRLAGVDYNEQFF. The full variable domain, rest sourced from reference TRBV7-9 and TRBJ2-1, is DTGVSQNPRHKITKRGQNVTFRCDPISEHNRLYWYRQTLGQGPEFLTYFQNEAQLEKSRLLSDRFSAERPKGSFSTLEIQRTEQGDSAMYLCATTTRLAGVDYNEQFFGPGTRLTVL.

Only a few counts were recorded for this clonotype. The chain combines TRBV7-8 with TRBJ2-7; 7 bases map to TRBD2. Germline values: CDR1 SGHVS, CDR2 FQNEAQ. The CDR3 extends over 14 amino acids. With V trimmed by 4 bases and J by 3 bases, 6 bases remained unmatched. This chain's CDR3 is CASSSSSGGYEQYF. The CDR3 bases are TGTGCCAGCAGCTCCTCCTCGGGAGGCTACGAGCAGTACTTC.

J is TRBJ1-1 and V is TRBV4-1; the D gene is possibly TRBD1 (6 bases). Germline V lookup: CDR1 MGHRA, CDR2 YSYEKL. V lost 0 bases and J lost 4, with 12 bases in between. The CDR3 totals 15 residues. The CDR3 DNA follows: TGCGCCAGCAGCCAAGAAAGGGGGTTAGCCACTGAAGCTTTCTTT. It specifies CASSQERGLATEAFF.

At least ten counts were recorded for this clonotype. V is TRBV7-2 and J is TRBJ2-7, with 9 bases that match TRBD2. Germline loops: CDR1 SGHTA, CDR2 FQGNSA. The CDR3 totals 15 residues. Trimming cost V 5 bases and J 5 bases; bases outside gene matches: 10. CDR3 protein: CASSPRLADRHEQYF. The CDR3 coding sequence is TGTGCCAGCAGCCCAAGACTAGCGGATCGGCACGAGCAGTACTTC.

This clonotype was seen many times. This sequence joins TRBV7-2 and TRBJ2-1; 8 bases fit TRBD1. The V gene's germline CDR1 is SGHTA and CDR2 FQGNSA. The CDR3 runs to 14 residues. After removal of 4 bases from V and 10 bases from J, the junction contained 9 bases not matched to a gene. The CDR3 loop is CASSSMDRVGEQFF. CDR3 DNA sequence: TGTGCCAGCAGCTCAATGGACAGGGTGGGAGAGCAGTTCTTC.

The chain carries TRBV5-1 and TRBJ1-4; D is ambiguous. This CDR3 has 14 amino acids. Germline V gene sequence: CDR1 SGHRS, CDR2 YFSETQ. V was shortened by 7 bases and J by 0 bases, with 10 bases between the two germline ends. CDR3 protein: CASREGTTNEKLFF. CDR3 coding DNA: TGCGCCAGCCGCGAGGGAACAACTAATGAAAAACTGTTTTTT.

This chain links TRBV5-5 with TRBJ2-5; D possibly corresponds to TRBD1 (5 bases). Looked up from germline, CDR1 is SGHKS and CDR2 is YYEKEE (reference sequence). The CDR3 loop spans 13 amino acids. V shed 7 bases and J shed 2 bases, with 12 bases lying between them. CDR3 protein: CASGPDKQETQYF. Written as DNA, the CDR3 is TGTGCCAGCGGCCCGGACAAGCAAGAGACCCAGTACTTC.

This clonotype occurred a few times. The V call is TRBV11-2, the J call TRBJ2-4, with D uncertain. The ends were cut back, 1 base at V and 5 bases at J, with 6 bases in the middle. The CDR3 sequence is 13 residues long. CDR1 SGHAT and CDR2 FQNNGV come from the germline V gene. The CDR3 DNA follows: TGTGCCAGCAGCTTAGGTTCGGAAAACATTCAGTACTTC. It specifies CASSLGSENIQYF.

This clonotype came up a few times. The rearrangement links TRBV2 to TRBJ2-1; 13 bases line up with TRBD2. The trim removed 6 bases at V and 10 bases at J, leaving 9 bases unmatched. CDR1 is SNHLY and CDR2 is FYNNEI in the germline V gene. This CDR3 has 15 residues. CDR3 in amino acids: CASRGTSGGAEEQFF. The CDR3 bases are TGTGCCAGCAGAGGTACTAGCGGGGGGGCCGAGGAGCAGTTCTTC. Filled out from reference TRBV2 and TRBJ2-1, the complete variable domain reads EPEVTQTPSHQVTQMGQEVILRCVPISNHLYFYWYRQILGQKVEFLVSFYNNEISEKSEIFDDQFSVERPDGSNFTLKIRSTKLEDSAMYFCASRGTSGGAEEQFFGPGTRLTVL.

This clonotype appeared a few times. The chain's CDR3 is CSARDIGSETQYF. The CDR3 DNA sequence: TGCAGTGCTCGGGACATCGGCTCGGAGACCCAGTACTTC. This chain connects TRBV20-1 to TRBJ2-7; weak D call: TRBD1 (6 bases). The J call may be wrong; the DNA end is better matched by TRBJ2-5. Germline V gene lookup returns CDR1 DFQATT and CDR2 SNEGSKA (reference sequence). This CDR3 contains 13 residues.